These 25 T cell receptor beta chains were all obtained from the same sample, sequenced in a study of blood T cell repertoires in COVID-19. Here immunoSEQ multiplex PCR was the method, and the copy in TCRdb shows in-frame clones only, minus some. In the table there are around 150,000 clones, around 73% of which are singletons. Sequenced: peripheral blood. These receptors were collected from a man in his 60s who had recovered from COVID-19.

The rearrangement links TRBV6-1 to TRBJ1-5, with no clear D. The CDR3 totals 16 residues. Germline V CDR1 and CDR2: MNHNS, SASEGT. V was clipped by 0 bases and J by 0 bases, with 9 bases between them. CDR3 in amino acids: CASSEATYDSNQPQHF. The CDR3 coding sequence is TGTGCCAGCAGTGAAGCGACATACGATAGCAATCAGCCCCAGCATTTT.

In this sample, this clone turned up once. This chain joins TRBV24-1 and TRBJ1-5, with D maybe TRBD1 (6 bases). CDR3 length: 16 amino acids. Deletions cut 5 bases from V and 1 base from J, with 14 bases between. Germline V gene data show CDR1 as KGHDR and CDR2 as SFDVKD. CDR3 coding DNA: TGTGCCACCAGTGCCACCGGGACATCCAGCAATCAGCCCCAGCATTTT. It translates to CATSATGTSSNQPQHF.

The chain uses TRBV11-2 and TRBJ2-7; D call uncertain. V lost 4 bases and J lost 3, with 4 bases in between. CDR1 is SGHAT, CDR2 FQNNGV, per germline. This CDR3 has 11 residues. CDR3 sequence (DNA): TGTGCCAGCAGCTCTATCTACGAGCAGTACTTC. The encoded protein is CASSSIYEQYF.

V and J are TRBV28 and TRBJ2-7; TRBD2 agrees at 14 bases. V shed 5 bases and J 2 bases; nucleotides not matched to a gene: 5. There are 16 residues in the CDR3. The germline V gene encodes CDR1 MDHEN and CDR2 SYDVKM. CDR3 loop: CASSGLAGGPTYEQYF. The CDR3 DNA is TGTGCCAGCAGTGGACTAGCGGGAGGCCCTACCTACGAGCAGTACTTC.

The chain's CDR3 is CASSPGNSPLHF. CDR3 sequence (DNA): TGTGCCAGCAGTCCGGGAAACTCACCCCTCCACTTT. This chain links TRBV6-2 or TRBV6-3 with TRBJ1-6; D not resolved. The CDR3 loop spans 12 amino acids. Germline CDR1 MNHEY, CDR2 SVGEGT. Trimming took off 5 bases at V and 10 bases at J, with 9 bases between the two ends.

This clone is a singleton in its sample. This rearrangement joins TRBV19 to TRBJ2-5, with 9 bases matching TRBD2. Germline trimming cut 1 base from V and 5 bases from J; bases unmatched to any gene: 8. CDR3 size: 16 residues. Germline assignment: CDR1 LNHDA and CDR2 SQIVND (reference sequence). For the CDR3, the DNA is TGTGCCAGTAGTATAGGAGCGGGGGGAGGTCGTGAGACCCAGTACTTC. Translation: CASSIGAGGGRETQYF. Combining the CDR3 with reference TRBV19 and TRBJ2-5 gives the whole variable domain DGGITQSPKYLFRKEGQNVTLSCEQNLNHDAMYWYRQDPGQGLRLIYYSQIVNDFQKGDIAEGYSVSREKKESFPLTVTSAQKNPTAFYLCASSIGAGGGRETQYFGPGTRLLVL.

The V gene is TRBV6-2 or TRBV6-3, the J gene TRBJ1-2, with D possibly being TRBD1 (6 bases). The V gene lost 6 bases and the J gene lost 6 bases, with 20 bases spanning the gap. Germline assignment: CDR1 MNHEY and CDR2 SVGEGT. The CDR3 length is 15 residues. The CDR3 sequence is CASSLPGTSQHGYTF. The CDR3 region has the DNA TGTGCCAGCAGCTTACCCGGGACATCCCAGCATGGCTACACCTTC.

This chain links TRBV7-8 with TRBJ2-1; perhaps TRBD2 as D (6 bases). Per the germline V gene, CDR1 is SGHVS and CDR2 is FQNEAQ. The V end was cut by 2 bases, the J end by 9 bases, with 17 bases between. The CDR3 sequence is 15 residues long. The CDR3 DNA reads as TGTGCCAGCAGCTTAAGTACTAGCCGGAGGGTTGAGCAGTTCTTC. As protein: CASSLSTSRRVEQFF.

The chain is built from TRBV3-1 (or the pseudogene TRBV3-2) and TRBJ2-7; maybe TRBD1 (5 bases). The CDR3 has 15 amino acids. Looked up from germline, CDR1 is LGHDT and CDR2 is YNNKEL (reference sequence). Trimming left V 0 bases short and J 2 bases short, with 11 bases between. This CDR3 is CASSQDKNRPYEQYF. CDR3 coding DNA: TGTGCCAGCAGCCAAGACAAAAACAGGCCCTACGAGCAGTACTTC.

The chain joins TRBV10-2 to TRBJ2-7, with 11 positions matching TRBD2. In germline, CDR1 is WSHSY, CDR2 SAAADI. V gave up 7 bases and J gave up 5 bases; unmatched junction bases: 7. The CDR3 is 14 residues long. For the CDR3, the DNA is TGCGCCAGCACCTTAGCGGGAGGGCCCCACGAGCAGTACTTC. Translating gives CASTLAGGPHEQYF.

V usage is TRBV6-4 and J usage is TRBJ2-2; 9 bases are shared with TRBD1. Per the germline V gene, CDR1 is MRHNA and CDR2 is SNTAGT. After removal of 4 bases from V and 6 bases from J, the junction contained 9 bases not matched to a gene. The CDR3 is 16 amino acids. As DNA, the CDR3 is TGTGCCAGCAGTGCCTCCGGGACAGGGTTTGCCGGGGAGCTGTTTTTT. Amino acid sequence: CASSASGTGFAGELFF.

The V call is TRBV19, the J call TRBJ1-5, with D possibly matching TRBD1 (5 bases). This CDR3 has 16 amino acids. CDR1 and CDR2 (germline): LNHDA, SQIVND (reference sequence). V was pared by 8 bases and J by 6 bases, with 23 bases between. CDR3 coding DNA: TGTGCCAGTTCCCAGACGGGCGGCAGGGAGGGTCAGCCCCAGCATTTT. Translating gives CASSQTGGREGQPQHF.

This chain joins TRBV5-6 and TRBJ1-4; tentative D call: TRBD1 (5 bases). The ends were cut back, 0 bases at V and 4 bases at J, with 7 bases in the middle. The CDR3 contains 14 residues. The germline CDR1 and CDR2 sequences are SGHDT and YYEEEE. CDR3 amino acids: CASSLGGINEKLFF. The CDR3 region has the DNA TGTGCCAGCAGCTTGGGGGGCATTAATGAAAAACTGTTTTTT.

The chain recombines TRBV30 with TRBJ1-2, with TRBD1 identical over 7 bases. Germline trimming cut 6 bases from V and 8 bases from J; bases unmatched to any gene: 12. The germline V gene has CDR1 GTSNPN and CDR2 SVGIG (reference sequence). This CDR3 is built from 13 residues. The CDR3 here is CACPGQRPGGYTF. The CDR3 region has the DNA TGTGCCTGCCCGGGACAGAGACCGGGGGGCTACACCTTC.

The chain recombines TRBV12-3 or TRBV12-4 with TRBJ2-7; unclear D gene. The CDR3 is made up of 13 amino acids. V was pared by 6 bases and J by 6 bases, with 15 bases between. CDR3 in amino acids: CASSPNGPSEQYF. In nucleotides, the CDR3 is TGTGCCAGCAGCCCAAATGGGCCGAGCGAGCAGTACTTC.

CDR3 coding DNA: TGTGCCAGTTCCCTGGGCGGGGCGAACACCGGGGAGCTGTTTTTT. It is translated as CASSLGGANTGELFF. The chain has TRBV7-9 and TRBJ2-2; tentative D call: TRBD2 (6 bases). The ends were cut back, 9 bases at V and 0 bases at J, with 14 bases in the middle. Germline values: CDR1 SEHNR, CDR2 FQNEAQ (reference sequence). The CDR3 totals 15 residues.

The J gene is TRBJ1-1, the V gene TRBV30, with a tentative D call TRBD1 (5 bases). From germline, CDR1 is GTSNPN and CDR2 SVGIG (reference sequence). Trimming stripped 0 bases from V and 11 bases from J, with 13 bases between. This CDR3 has 12 residues. CDR3 nucleotides: TGTGCCTGGAGTGTAGGGGAGGGCGTGGCTTTCTTT. Encoded protein: CAWSVGEGVAFF.

This sequence joins TRBV6-2 or TRBV6-3 and TRBJ2-7, with TRBD2 matching over 8 bases. Germline V gene data show CDR1 as MNHEY and CDR2 as SVGEGT. Trimming removed 4 bases from V and 4 bases from J; junction bases left unmatched: 9. The CDR3 runs 15 residues. The CDR3 region is CASSFPSGRGYEQYF. For the CDR3, the DNA is TGTGCCAGCAGTTTCCCCAGCGGGAGAGGATACGAGCAGTACTTC.

This chain joins TRBV10-3 and TRBJ1-1; tentatively, D is TRBD1 (5 bases). Germline V gene data show CDR1 as ENHRY and CDR2 as SYGVKD. There are 15 residues in the CDR3. V lost 6 bases and J 1 base, leaving 15 bases between the germline ends. The CDR3 sequence: CAIRSLGGANTEAFF. The CDR3 region has the DNA TGTGCCATCAGATCCCTAGGAGGGGCGAACACTGAAGCTTTCTTT.

The V gene is TRBV28, the J gene TRBJ1-2, with a weak D call TRBD1 (5 bases). The CDR3 covers 13 residues. The germline V gene encodes CDR1 MDHEN and CDR2 SYDVKM. Trimming shortened V by 2 bases and J by 4 bases, and 8 bases separated the two germline ends. The CDR3 region has the DNA TGTGCCAGCAGTTTACAGGGCCCCTATGGCTACACCTTC. Translation: CASSLQGPYGYTF.

The chain employs TRBV4-3 and TRBJ1-1; possibly TRBD1 for D (5 bases). The germline V gene has CDR1 LGHNA and CDR2 YSLEER. V lost 2 bases to trimming and J lost 4 bases, with 11 bases between them. This CDR3 has 14 residues. The CDR3 DNA follows: TGCGCCAGCAGCCAAAGCTTTAGGGGCACTGAAGCTTTCTTT. It encodes CASSQSFRGTEAFF.

The gene calls are TRBV6-5 and TRBJ2-7, with 8 bases that match TRBD2. The V and J ends lost 7 bases and 5 bases, in that order; junction bases with no gene match: 13. This CDR3 contains 15 residues. Looked up from germline, CDR1 is MNHEY and CDR2 is SVGAGI. In DNA form, the CDR3 reads TGTGCCAGCATTAGTATCCGGGGGGGGACGGACGAGCAGTACTTC. Its translation is CASISIRGGTDEQYF.

The chain recombines TRBV9 with TRBJ2-7, with a possible D match to TRBD2 (5 bases). Trimming took 1 base from V and 6 from J, leaving 11 bases between them. CDR1 SGDLS and CDR2 YYNGEE come from the germline V gene. This CDR3 has 13 residues. The CDR3 is CASSVLAEGEQYF. The CDR3 nucleotides are TGTGCCAGCAGCGTATTGGCAGAGGGCGAGCAGTACTTC.

The chain has TRBV5-4 and TRBJ2-1, with 8 positions matching TRBD2. Looked up from germline, CDR1 is SGHNT and CDR2 is YYREEE (reference sequence). The CDR3 extends over 16 amino acids. The ends lost 1 base at V and 1 base at J; junction bases unmatched: 4. The CDR3 sequence: CASSLNSGVSYNEQFF. In DNA form, the CDR3 reads TGTGCCAGCAGCTTGAATAGCGGGGTTTCCTACAATGAGCAGTTCTTC.

This clone has just one count. The chain uses TRBV24-1 and TRBJ2-1; 11 nucleotides line up with TRBD2. Trimming cost V 5 bases and J 7 bases; bases outside gene matches: 6. CDR3 length: 15 residues. Germline V gives CDR1 KGHDR, CDR2 SFDVKD. CDR3 protein: CATSVLTSGTNEQFF. For the CDR3, the DNA is TGTGCCACCAGTGTCCTGACTAGCGGGACGAATGAGCAGTTCTTC.